This entry concerns a single T cell receptor beta chain. The antigen remains unidentified. This specimen belongs to a study of shared clonotypes between healthy human individuals. Turning to the study itself: Each donor's CD4 naive and CD4 memory cells filled three plates apiece, CD8 naive two, and CD8 memory one. Study-level points and caveats: Rarefaction showed that sequencing of sorted subsets was incomplete (despite large depth). It was the few donors that limited the genetic and exposure-history diversity represented.

Germline CDR1 KGHSH, CDR2 LQKENI. This CDR3 has 14 amino acids. The V gene lost 5 bases and the J gene lost 4 bases, with 11 bases spanning the gap. Here immunoSEQ multiplex PCR was the method, and the copy in TCRdb shows in-frame clones only, minus some. Of around 330,000 clones listed, around 74% are singletons. The sequenced material came from memory CD4+ T cells sorted from blood. Documented subset: CD45RA-negative fraction. The chain uses TRBV18 and TRBJ2-2, with D possibly TRBD1 on 5 matching bases. This TCR derives from a man aged 25 to 40 in good health. For the CDR3, the DNA is TGTGCCAGCTCAGCGCTCAGGGCCACCGGGGAGCTGTTTTTT. Its translation: CASSALRATGELFF.